Presented here are 3 T cell receptor beta chains from one specimen sequenced in a study of relationships among human T cell subsets. TCR alpha and beta CDR3s were amplified from mRNA by semiquantitative ARM-PCR. Tagged nested gene-specific primers were used first, then communal superprimers amplified exponentially. TCRdb used MiXCR to reprocess the multiplex PCR reads, holding one entry per CDR3 protein. The sample lists fewer than 2,500 distinct CDR3 sequences, about two fifths occurring once. The sequencing sample was made of activated T cells sorted from blood. Described subset: CD45RA-RO-CD69+ activated T cells. Receptors were obtained from a man aged 35 to 55 in good health.

The chain couples TRBV28 to TRBJ2-1; D is possibly TRBD1 (6 bases). The V and J ends lost 3 bases and 3 bases respectively, with 15 bases between them. This CDR3 is built from 16 residues. Looked up from germline, CDR1 is MDHEN and CDR2 is SYDVKM. Here the CDR3 reads CASSFLRDTFYNEQFF. The CDR3, as DNA: TGTGCCAGCAGTTTCCTCCGGGACACCTTCTACAATGAGCAGTTCTTC.

On this clonotype: Germline and junction disagree at one end, which may indicate a read error. The rearrangement links TRBV29-1 to TRBJ2-5, with D possibly being TRBD2 (5 bases). Germline V lookup: CDR1 SQVTM, CDR2 ANQGSEA. The CDR3 runs to 13 residues. The CDR3 is CSVESGPQETQYF. In DNA, the CDR3 is TGTAGCGTCGAGTCTGGGCCCCAAGAGACCCAGTACTTC.

This clonotype was observed a few times. The rearrangement links TRBV6-6 to TRBJ2-7; no definite D call. V lost 2 bases to trimming and J lost 2 bases, with 13 bases between them. Germline V gives CDR1 MNHNY, CDR2 SVGAGI (reference sequence). The CDR3 has 15 residues. The CDR3 protein is CASSYTAGAAYEQYF. The CDR3 region has the DNA TGTGCCAGCAGTTACACCGCAGGAGCTGCCTACGAGCAGTACTTC.